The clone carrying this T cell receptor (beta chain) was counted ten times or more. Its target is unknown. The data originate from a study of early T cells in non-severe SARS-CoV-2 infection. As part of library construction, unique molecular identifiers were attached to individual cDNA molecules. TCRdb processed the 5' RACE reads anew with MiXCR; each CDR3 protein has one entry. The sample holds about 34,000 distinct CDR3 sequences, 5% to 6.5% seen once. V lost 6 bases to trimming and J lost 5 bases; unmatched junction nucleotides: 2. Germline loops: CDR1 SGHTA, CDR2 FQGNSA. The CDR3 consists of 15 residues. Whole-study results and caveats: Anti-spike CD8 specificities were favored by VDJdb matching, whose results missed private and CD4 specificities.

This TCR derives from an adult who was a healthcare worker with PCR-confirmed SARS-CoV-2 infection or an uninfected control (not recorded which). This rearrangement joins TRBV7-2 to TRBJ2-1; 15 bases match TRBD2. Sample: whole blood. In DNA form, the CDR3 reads TGTGCCAGCAGGGGACTAGCGGGGGGTCACAATGAGCAGTTCTTC. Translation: CASRGLAGGHNEQFF.